The 23 T cell receptor beta chains given below trace back to one sample, sequenced in a study of blood T cells in healthy people across ages. Then a second PCR, running roughly 7 to 11 cycles, was carried out with a sample-barcoded 5' primer and a J-beta primer mix. MiXCR, run by TCRdb on the 5' RACE reads, gives a single entry per CDR3 protein. The data hold about a million distinct CDR3 sequences, with roughly 50% observed a single time. Sequencing was done on a sample of blood. The source is a woman aged 60-75 years in good health.

The chain uses TRBV5-1 and TRBJ2-1; D tentatively fits TRBD1 or TRBD2 (5 bases each). V lost 4 bases to trimming and J lost 10 bases, with 21 bases between them. The germline CDR1 and CDR2 sequences are SGHRS and YFSETQ. The CDR3 contains 15 residues. The CDR3 DNA sequence: TGCGCCAGCAGCGTTAGCGCGACCCTAGAGGGGGAGCAGTTCTTC. This gives the protein CASSVSATLEGEQFF.

The chain has TRBV29-1 and TRBJ2-1; 8 bases are shared with TRBD1. With V trimmed by 5 bases and J by 6 bases, 9 bases remained unmatched. Germline V lookup: CDR1 SQVTM, CDR2 ANQGSEA. The CDR3 is 14 residues long. CDR3 sequence (DNA): TGCAGCGTTAGGAGGCAGGGGGCCGGCAATGAGCAGTTCTTC. Translating gives CSVRRQGAGNEQFF.

The gene calls are TRBV7-4 and TRBJ2-7; D is ambiguous. CDR3 length: 15 amino acids. Trimming removed 1 base from V and 2 bases from J, with 12 bases in between. Germline CDR1 is SGHVT and CDR2 is SQSDAQ. In nucleotides, the CDR3 is TGTGCCAGCAGCTTAGTCGGATTAGAAACCTACGAGCAGTACTTC. Encoded protein: CASSLVGLETYEQYF. The full variable domain, its missing parts supplied by reference TRBV7-4 and TRBJ2-7, is GAGVSQSPRYKVAKRGRDVALRCDSISGHVTLYWYRQTLGQGSEVLTYSQSDAQRDKSGRPSGRFSAERPERSVSTLKIQRTEQGDSAVYLCASSLVGLETYEQYFGPGTRLTVT.

This clonotype has a handful of counts. This rearrangement joins TRBV7-2 to TRBJ1-2; 7 bases fit TRBD1. Germline V gives CDR1 SGHTA, CDR2 FQGNSA. V gave up 5 bases and J gave up 3 bases; unmatched junction bases: 3. This CDR3 contains 13 residues. This chain's CDR3 is CASSVGTDYGYTF. Written as DNA, the CDR3 is TGTGCCAGCAGCGTCGGGACAGACTATGGCTACACCTTC.

Written as DNA, the CDR3 is TGTGCCAGCTCCCCAGACTTTAGCGGGAGAAGCGAGCAGTACTTC. Amino acids: CASSPDFSGRSEQYF. The chain carries TRBV18 and TRBJ2-7; 9 bases are a match to TRBD2. The CDR3 length is 15 residues. With V trimmed by 6 bases and J by 6 bases, 12 bases remained unmatched. CDR1 KGHSH and CDR2 LQKENI come from the germline V gene.

The sample holds a few counts of this clonotype. The chain combines TRBV20-1 with TRBJ2-1; 8 bases are a match to TRBD2. Germline V gene lookup returns CDR1 DFQATT and CDR2 SNEGSKA (reference sequence). The CDR3 is 14 residues long. The V gene end was trimmed by 6 bases and the J gene end by 6 bases; junction bases not matched to a gene: 10. The CDR3 DNA is TGCAGTGCCCCCAAGCGGGAGTTCCCCAATGAGCAGTTCTTC. Translating gives CSAPKREFPNEQFF.

This clonotype occurred a few times. This chain links TRBV20-1 with TRBJ2-3, with 12 nucleotides matching TRBD2. CDR3 size: 14 residues. CDR1 is DFQATT and CDR2 is SNEGSKA in the germline V gene (reference sequence). V was clipped by 5 bases and J by 5 bases; unmatched bases: 5. CDR3: CSAPLAGGGDTQYF. CDR3 nucleotides: TGCAGTGCTCCTCTAGCGGGAGGGGGAGATACGCAGTATTTT.

This clonotype was counted once. This rearrangement joins TRBV5-6 to TRBJ1-5; no clear D. This CDR3 contains 15 residues. Germline V lookup: CDR1 SGHDT, CDR2 YYEEEE. Trimming left V 4 bases short and J 0 bases short, with 11 bases between. The CDR3 sequence: CASSDRAFSNQPQHF. The CDR3, as DNA: TGTGCCAGCAGCGATAGGGCCTTTAGCAATCAGCCCCAGCATTTT.

This chain joins TRBV20-1 and TRBJ2-4; the D call may be TRBD1 or TRBD2 (5 bases each). The better agreement between TRBJ2-7 and the DNA end casts doubt on the J call. The CDR3 loop spans 12 amino acids. CDR1 is DFQATT, CDR2 SNEGSKA, per germline (reference sequence). The CDR3 region has the DNA TGCAGTGCTAGTCGGGGCTACTACGAGCAGTACTTC. Translating it yields CSASRGYYEQYF.

The chain joins TRBV4-1 to TRBJ2-1, with D tentatively TRBD1 (6 bases). CDR3 length: 14 amino acids. Between the trimmed V and J ends, which lost 2 bases and 5 bases, there was a span of 10 bases. CDR1 and CDR2 from the germline V gene are MGHRA and YSYEKL. The CDR3 sequence is CASSQPTGHNEQFF. In nucleotides, the CDR3 is TGCGCCAGCAGCCAACCAACAGGGCACAATGAGCAGTTCTTC.

The V gene is TRBV18, the J gene TRBJ2-7; D gene uncertain. Germline values: CDR1 KGHSH, CDR2 LQKENI. The germline V and J ends were trimmed by 3 bases and 2 bases, with 8 bases remaining between them. The CDR3 totals 13 residues. The CDR3 bases are TGTGCCAGCTCACCCCCAGCCCCCTACGAGCAGTACTTC. As protein: CASSPPAPYEQYF.

The V gene is TRBV28, the J gene TRBJ1-1, with D unclear. Trimming shortened V by 1 base and J by 11 bases, and 11 bases separated the two germline ends. The CDR3 totals 12 residues. CDR1 MDHEN and CDR2 SYDVKM come from the germline V gene. CDR3 sequence: CASSLLGMNAFF. CDR3 nucleotides: TGTGCCAGCAGTTTATTAGGTATGAATGCTTTCTTT.

This sequence joins TRBV18 and TRBJ1-1; 8 bases fit TRBD1. The CDR3 is 15 amino acids. Unmatched junction bases numbered 4, after V lost 1 base and J lost 3 bases. Per germline, CDR1 KGHSH and CDR2 LQKENI. Here the CDR3 reads CASSPRQGADTEAFF. Here the CDR3 DNA reads TGTGCCAGCTCACCACGGCAGGGGGCGGACACTGAAGCTTTCTTT. Using reference TRBV18 and TRBJ1-1 for the parts outside the CDR3, the full variable domain is NAGVMQNPRHLVRRRGQEARLRCSPMKGHSHVYWYRQLPEEGLKFMVYLQKENIIDESGMPKERFSAEFPKEGPSILRIQQVVRGDSAAYFCASSPRQGADTEAFFGQGTRLTVV.

This clonotype was seen more than once but under ten times. The chain couples TRBV12-3 or TRBV12-4 to TRBJ2-1; 12 positions agree with TRBD2. The CDR3 is 18 amino acids. V lost 3 bases, J lost 4 bases, and 10 bases stayed unmatched. CDR3 loop: CASSFPSGRASIYNEQFF. Written as DNA, the CDR3 is TGTGCCAGCAGTTTCCCTAGCGGGAGGGCCTCGATATACAATGAGCAGTTCTTC.

The chain couples TRBV4-3 to TRBJ2-7; a weak D match, TRBD1 (5 bases). The CDR3 extends over 15 amino acids. CDR1 is LGHNA and CDR2 is YSLEER in the germline V gene. The V end lost 0 bases, the J end lost 1 base, and 10 bases lay between the germline ends. The CDR3 nucleotides read TGCGCCAGCAGCCAAGATGGGGCCATGTCCTACGAGCAGTACTTC. It specifies CASSQDGAMSYEQYF.

The CDR3 DNA follows: TGTGCCAGCAGAGGTGATATCGGGGAGCTGTTTTTT. This translates into CASRGDIGELFF. V is TRBV27 and J is TRBJ2-2; D is unresolved. The ends were cut back, 6 bases at V and 7 bases at J, with 9 bases in the middle. The germline V gene encodes CDR1 MNHEY and CDR2 SMNVEV (reference sequence). The CDR3 loop spans 12 amino acids.

The chain combines TRBV7-9 with TRBJ2-6, with D unresolved. Germline V gives CDR1 SEHNR, CDR2 FQNEAQ (reference sequence). The germline V and J ends were trimmed by 4 bases and 11 bases, with 9 bases remaining between them. This CDR3 comprises 12 residues. This CDR3 is CASSSGSYVLTF. The CDR3, as DNA: TGTGCCAGCAGCTCTGGGTCTTACGTCCTGACTTTC.

Notes on this clonotype: A read error may produce the germline difference seen at one junction end. V is TRBV27 and J is TRBJ1-4, with unresolved D. The CDR3 spans 20 residues. The germline V gene encodes CDR1 MNHEY and CDR2 SMNVEV (reference sequence). CDR3 sequence: CASNPTGPRSPPSTSEKLFF. In DNA, the CDR3 is TGTGCCAGCAACCCTACCGGGCCTAGGAGTCCCCCCTCAACTAGTGAAAAACTGTTTTTT.

V and J are TRBV7-2 and TRBJ2-3; the D call may be TRBD1 or TRBD2 (8 bases each). The V gene's germline CDR1 is SGHTA and CDR2 FQGNSA. This CDR3 has 18 residues. Trimming removed 4 bases from V and 7 bases from J, with 27 bases in between. The CDR3 loop reads CASSSEAQGGTRLNTQYF. The CDR3 DNA reads TGTGCCAGCAGCTCAGAGGCACAGGGGGGGACTAGGTTGAATACGCAGTATTTT.

V and J are TRBV29-1 and TRBJ2-1; 12 bases align to TRBD2. CDR3 size: 14 residues. After removal of 4 bases from V and 7 bases from J, the junction contained 5 bases not matched to a gene. From germline, CDR1 is SQVTM and CDR2 ANQGSEA. The CDR3 region has the DNA TGCAGCGTTGGACTAGCGGGAGCCATAAATGAGCAGTTCTTC. This sequence encodes CSVGLAGAINEQFF.

The gene calls are TRBV6-4 and TRBJ2-2; 9 nucleotides agree with TRBD1. The CDR3 is 14 residues long. The germline CDR1 and CDR2 sequences are MRHNA and SNTAGT. After removal of 5 bases from V and 4 bases from J, the junction contained 2 bases not matched to a gene. For the CDR3, the DNA is TGTGCCAGCAGTAAGACAGGGGGCACCGGGGAGCTGTTTTTT. Protein: CASSKTGGTGELFF.

This clonotype was seen a handful of times. The rearrangement links TRBV28 to TRBJ2-2; D is unresolved. V lost 7 bases and J lost 7, with 13 bases in between. Germline CDR1 is MDHEN and CDR2 is SYDVKM. This CDR3 region has 13 residues. The CDR3 loop reads CASTQMVGGELFF. In DNA, the CDR3 is TGTGCCAGCACCCAAATGGTCGGCGGGGAGCTGTTTTTT.

The chain is built from TRBV7-2 and TRBJ2-7, with D perhaps matching TRBD2 (7 bases). Trimming shortened V by 5 bases and J by 3 bases, and 23 bases separated the two germline ends. The CDR3 is made up of 17 amino acids. Germline V CDR1 and CDR2: SGHTA, FQGNSA. Here the CDR3 reads CASSTQGRGLPYYEQYF. CDR3 coding DNA: TGTGCCAGCAGCACTCAGGGGCGGGGGCTCCCTTACTACGAGCAGTACTTC.